Each of the 13 T cell receptor beta chains below was sequenced from the same sample in a study of shared clonotypes between healthy human individuals. This table comes from immunoSEQ multiplex PCR, and its TCRdb copy is limited to in-frame clones, with some not included. Here the sample spans hundreds of thousands of clones, roughly 95% being singletons. Sequencing input: naive CD4+ T cells sorted from blood. As for subset: CD45RA+ positively selected. Receptors were obtained from a woman aged 25 to 39 in good health.

The chain combines TRBV19 with TRBJ1-5, with D unclear. The CDR3 sequence is 14 residues long. From germline, CDR1 is LNHDA and CDR2 SQIVND (reference sequence). Trimming removed 2 bases from V and 7 bases from J, with 12 bases in between. The CDR3 DNA sequence: TGTGCCAGTAGTATAACGGGGTATGGACAGCCCCAGCATTTT. Amino acid sequence: CASSITGYGQPQHF.

V and J are TRBV19 and TRBJ1-1, with D tentatively TRBD1 (6 bases). CDR1 and CDR2 from the germline V gene are LNHDA and SQIVND (reference sequence). Trimming cost V 6 bases and J 0 bases, with 14 bases left between them. The CDR3 loop spans 15 amino acids. Here the CDR3 reads CASREDRSMNTEAFF. The DNA of the CDR3 is TGTGCCAGTAGGGAAGACAGGTCCATGAACACTGAAGCTTTCTTT.

This sequence joins TRBV7-6 and TRBJ2-1, with 11 bases fitting TRBD2. Unmatched junction bases numbered 8, after V lost 4 bases and J lost 6 bases. The CDR3 loop spans 16 amino acids. The germline V gene has CDR1 SGHVS and CDR2 FNYEAQ. The CDR3 here is CASSSQGLAVRNEQFF. The CDR3 region has the DNA TGTGCCAGCAGCTCCCAGGGACTAGCGGTTCGCAATGAGCAGTTCTTC.

This rearrangement joins TRBV29-1 to TRBJ2-7; 11 bases align to TRBD2. This CDR3 has 13 residues. CDR1 and CDR2 from the germline V gene are SQVTM and ANQGSEA. V was pared by 5 bases and J by 1 base, with 1 base of the junction left unmatched. DNA of the CDR3: TGCAGCGTTTCTAGCGGGAGGTCCTACGAGCAGTACTTC. Amino acid sequence: CSVSSGRSYEQYF.

The rearrangement links TRBV6-4 to TRBJ2-2, with 12 nucleotides matching TRBD2. The CDR3 extends over 15 amino acids. V was pared by 5 bases and J by 4 bases, with 2 bases of the junction left unmatched. Germline V gives CDR1 MRHNA, CDR2 SNTAGT. Here the CDR3 reads CASSPTSGSTGELFF. CDR3 DNA sequence: TGTGCCAGCAGTCCGACTAGCGGGAGCACCGGGGAGCTGTTTTTT.

J is TRBJ2-7 and V is TRBV6-5, with TRBD1 matching over 9 bases. Germline V lookup: CDR1 MNHEY, CDR2 SVGAGI. Germline trimming cut 6 bases from V and 3 bases from J; bases unmatched to any gene: 6. The CDR3 has 14 amino acids. DNA for the CDR3: TGTGCCAGCAGACCGACAGGGGGTCGCTACGAGCAGTACTTC. Its translation: CASRPTGGRYEQYF.

This clone was seen only once. The genes are TRBV6-5 and TRBJ1-2; the match to TRBD1 covers 10 bases. After removal of 4 bases from V and 4 bases from J, the junction contained 9 bases not matched to a gene. This CDR3 has 16 amino acids. Germline V gene lookup returns CDR1 MNHEY and CDR2 SVGAGI. Here the CDR3 reads CASSFETGGGGYGYTF. In DNA form, the CDR3 reads TGTGCCAGCAGTTTCGAGACAGGGGGCGGCGGCTATGGCTACACCTTC.

The V gene is TRBV4-1, the J gene TRBJ2-5, with 8 bases lining up with TRBD1. The J call may not be correct, given that the DNA end is closer to TRBJ2-7. CDR1 and CDR2 (germline): MGHRA, YSYEKL. This CDR3 is built from 15 residues. The CDR3 protein is CASSPGQGPSYEQYF. CDR3 bases: TGCGCCAGCAGCCCTGGACAGGGACCCTCCTACGAGCAGTACTTC.

V and J are TRBV5-1 and TRBJ2-7; 7 positions match TRBD2. The V and J ends lost 9 bases and 0 bases, in that order; junction bases with no gene match: 9. Per germline, CDR1 SGHRS and CDR2 YFSETQ. The CDR3 spans 14 residues. Written as DNA, the CDR3 is TGCGCCAATCACCCCGGGAGGACCTCCTACGAGCAGTACTTC. This sequence encodes CANHPGRTSYEQYF.

The J gene is TRBJ2-7, the V gene TRBV4-1; a possible D gene is TRBD1 (5 bases). This CDR3 comprises 15 residues. V dropped 0 bases and J dropped 2 bases, with 11 bases sitting between them. The germline gives CDR1 MGHRA, CDR2 YSYEKL. The CDR3 spells CASSQDSQVAYEQYF. The CDR3 DNA follows: TGCGCCAGCAGCCAAGATTCACAGGTAGCCTACGAGCAGTACTTC.

The chain employs TRBV28 and TRBJ1-1; D is unresolved. From germline, CDR1 is MDHEN and CDR2 SYDVKM. Trimming cost V 3 bases and J 4 bases, with 12 bases left between them. The CDR3 runs 14 residues. DNA for the CDR3: TGTGCCAGCAGTTTCCGACTGCCCTCCACTGAAGCTTTCTTT. Amino acid sequence: CASSFRLPSTEAFF.

This clone was picked up one time. V and J are TRBV14 and TRBJ2-7, with D possibly called TRBD1 or TRBD2 (6 bases each). CDR1 is SGHDN, CDR2 FVKESK, per germline. V was clipped by 4 bases and J by 6 bases, with 22 bases between them. There are 16 residues in the CDR3. CDR3 sequence reads: CASSRQDLGGRGEQYF. CDR3 DNA: TGTGCCAGCAGCCGTCAAGATTTGGGGGGCCGGGGCGAGCAGTACTTC.

The rearrangement joins TRBV2 to TRBJ2-7; TRBD2 matches 12 bases. V lost 0 bases and J lost 7; bases outside the gene matches: 7. The CDR3 sequence is 16 residues long. CDR1 is SNHLY and CDR2 is FYNNEI in the germline V gene. The CDR3 nucleotides are TGTGCCAGCAGTGAAGCGGGGGCAGGACTAGCGGGAGAGCAGTACTTC. The encoded protein is CASSEAGAGLAGEQYF.